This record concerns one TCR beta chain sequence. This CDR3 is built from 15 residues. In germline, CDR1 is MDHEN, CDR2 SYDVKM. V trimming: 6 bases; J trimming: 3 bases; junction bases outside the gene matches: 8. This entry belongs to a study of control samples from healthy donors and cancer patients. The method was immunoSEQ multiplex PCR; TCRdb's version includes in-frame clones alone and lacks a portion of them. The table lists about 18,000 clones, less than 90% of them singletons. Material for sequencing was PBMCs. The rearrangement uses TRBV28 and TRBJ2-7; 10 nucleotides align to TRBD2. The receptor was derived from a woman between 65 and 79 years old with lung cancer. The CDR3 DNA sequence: TGTGCCAGCAGGACGGAGACTAGCGGGTTCTACGAGCAGTACTTC. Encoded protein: CASRTETSGFYEQYF.